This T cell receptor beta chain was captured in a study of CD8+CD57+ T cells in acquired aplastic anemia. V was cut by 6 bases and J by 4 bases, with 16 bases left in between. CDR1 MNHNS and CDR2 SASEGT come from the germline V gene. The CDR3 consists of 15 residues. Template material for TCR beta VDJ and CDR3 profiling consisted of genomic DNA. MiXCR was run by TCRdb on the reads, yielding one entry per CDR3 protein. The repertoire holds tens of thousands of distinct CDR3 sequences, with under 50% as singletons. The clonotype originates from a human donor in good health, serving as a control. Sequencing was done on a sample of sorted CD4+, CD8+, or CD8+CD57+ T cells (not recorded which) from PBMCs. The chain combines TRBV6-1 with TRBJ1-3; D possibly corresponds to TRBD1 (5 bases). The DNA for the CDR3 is TGTGCCAGCAGCTTTCCGACAGAACAGGGAAACACCATATATTTT. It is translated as CASSFPTEQGNTIYF.